Presented here are 5 T cell receptor beta chains from one specimen sequenced in a study of T-cell reconstitution after alpha-beta-depleted transplantation in children. It was with unique molecular identifiers that the TCRbeta library was prepared. From the PCR reads, TCRdb called clonotypes with MiXCR, one entry per CDR3 protein. The table includes a few hundred thousand distinct CDR3 sequences, over 10% detected once. The starting material was PBMCs, mostly from graft donor cells, obtained 360 days after TCRalphabeta/CD19-depleted stem cell transplant. The receptors originated from a male patient aged 10 to 17 who had a stem cell transplant for acute myeloid leukemia, so the T cells may come from the graft donor.

Many counts were recorded for this clonotype. The chain joins TRBV5-1 to TRBJ2-7; D call uncertain. Germline loops: CDR1 SGHRS, CDR2 YFSETQ. The germline V and J ends were trimmed by 0 bases and 5 bases, with 9 bases remaining between them. This CDR3 contains 13 residues. The CDR3 spells CASSLGVVNEQYF. CDR3 in DNA: TGCGCCAGCAGCTTGGGTGTAGTCAACGAGCAGTACTTC.

This chain links TRBV7-2 with TRBJ1-4; D ambiguous. This CDR3 is 15 amino acids long. Trimming stripped 2 bases from V and 8 bases from J, with 15 bases between. From germline, CDR1 is SGHTA and CDR2 FQGNSA. The CDR3 loop reads CASSLSSGIGEKLFF. The CDR3 DNA is TGTGCCAGCAGCTTATCATCGGGGATAGGAGAAAAACTGTTTTTT.

This clonotype was counted many times. The chain joins TRBV6-1 to TRBJ2-3; 9 nucleotides agree with TRBD2. Germline V CDR1 and CDR2: MNHNS, SASEGT. The CDR3 loop spans 14 amino acids. The trim removed 11 bases at V and 7 bases at J, leaving 13 bases unmatched. The CDR3 DNA reads TGTGCCGCCAGCGGTAGCGGGAGAGGAAATACGCAGTATTTT. Amino acid sequence: CAASGSGRGNTQYF.

DNA for the CDR3: TGTGCCAGTAGTATGCTCCTAGCGGGAGCCTCTAGCACAGATACGCAGTATTTT. It is translated as CASSMLLAGASSTDTQYF. The J gene is TRBJ2-3, the V gene TRBV19; the match to TRBD2 covers 10 bases. Germline values: CDR1 LNHDA, CDR2 SQIVND (reference sequence). The CDR3 has 18 residues. Germline trimming cut 3 bases from V and 0 bases from J; bases unmatched to any gene: 9.

V gene TRBV29-1 combines with J gene TRBJ2-3; D perhaps matches TRBD1 (5 bases). Germline CDR1 SQVTM, CDR2 ANQGSEA. CDR3 length equals 14 residues. The V end was cut by 7 bases, the J end by 0 bases, with 14 bases between. CDR3 loop: CSADTGYSTDTQYF. The CDR3 nucleotides read TGCAGCGCCGATACAGGCTATAGCACAGATACGCAGTATTTT.